The present TCR beta chain was sequenced within a study of cytomegalovirus exposure and HLA in healthy donors. Whole-study results and caveats: An apparent linkage of common viral pathogens to several of the most significant clusters emerged in a later analysis. When analyzed later, the rates of TCR association showed variation by HLA locus, with DRB1 the most and HLA-C the fewest. TCR beta sequences numbering 15,000 to 20,000 were associated with HLA alleles at 0.05 false discovery rate in a later analysis. Many donors shared some public TCRs, even though most TCR sequences were rare.

On this clone: Its target is not known.

Use of 60 Vbeta and 13 Jbeta primers characterized the PCR. The assay was immunoSEQ multiplex PCR, and TCRdb's table has in-frame clones only and misses some. Of 150,000 to 200,000 clones in the sample, about 65% were seen once. The receptor was isolated from a woman aged 18-30 years in good health and CMV-seropositive. Sequencing used PBMCs.

The CDR3 loop is CASSPTGPGRRQPQHF. DNA for the CDR3: TGTGCCAGCAGTCCCACCGGCCCAGGGCGTAGACAGCCCCAGCATTTT. This chain uses TRBV28 with TRBJ1-5, with D perhaps TRBD1 (5 bases). Trimming left V 5 bases short and J 7 bases short, with 21 bases between. The CDR3 is 16 amino acids. Germline assignment: CDR1 MDHEN and CDR2 SYDVKM.